The next 23 T cell receptor beta chains were all read from a single sample in a study of blood T cell repertoires in COVID-19 (TCRdb year 2020). Receptor amplification or capture employed the immunoSEQ multiplex PCR assay. The clones in this table, taken by TCRdb from immuneACCESS, are in-frame only. Not every clone is retained; where verified, under half of the shortfall comes from an unresolved V gene, and the cause of the rest is unknown. This sample has roughly 440,000 clones in its table, and approximately 88% of those were observed once. The ten biggest clones cover over 9.5% of the sample. The specimen was peripheral blood. All receptors derive from a woman aged 50 to 60 with COVID-19, enrolled during active disease.

V is TRBV6-5 and J is TRBJ1-1, with D possibly TRBD1 on 6 matching bases. Germline V gene data show CDR1 as MNHEY and CDR2 as SVGAGI. The ends were cut back, 6 bases at V and 2 bases at J, with 7 bases in the middle. The CDR3 extends over 12 amino acids. In DNA form, the CDR3 reads TGTGCCAGCAGAGGGACAAACACTGAAGCTTTCTTT. Amino acid sequence: CASRGTNTEAFF.

This clone was seen only once. The genes are TRBV9 and TRBJ2-7, with a tentative D call TRBD1 (6 bases). V lost 0 bases, J lost 3 bases, and 13 bases lay in between. The CDR3 has 15 residues. CDR1 and CDR2 from the germline V gene are SGDLS and YYNGEE. For the CDR3, the DNA is TGTGCCAGCAGCGTAGAAGTGGACAGATTCTACGAGCAGTACTTC. Its protein product is CASSVEVDRFYEQYF.

The CDR3 bases are TGCAGCGTTGATGAGGGAGCTGAAGCTTTCTTT. It is translated as CSVDEGAEAFF. The chain has TRBV29-1 and TRBJ1-1; the D is unclear. This CDR3 contains 11 residues. Germline CDR1 SQVTM, CDR2 ANQGSEA. The V end lost 3 bases, the J end lost 6 bases, and 8 bases lay between the germline ends.

The chain is built from TRBV10-1 and TRBJ2-2; 9 bases align to TRBD1. Germline lookup yields CDR1 WNHNN and CDR2 SYGVQD (reference sequence). CDR3 length equals 15 residues. V dropped 4 bases and J dropped 5; count of bases not matched to a gene: 5. The CDR3 is CASSVDRGVTGELFF. The CDR3 DNA reads TGCGCCAGCAGTGTCGACAGGGGGGTAACCGGGGAGCTGTTTTTT.

This clone was recorded once. The chain joins TRBV5-1 to TRBJ1-2; weak D call: TRBD1 (6 bases). The germline V gene has CDR1 SGHRS and CDR2 YFSETQ. V shed 4 bases and J shed 3 bases, with 16 bases lying between them. The CDR3 consists of 15 residues. The CDR3 DNA is TGCGCCAGCAGCACTCAAACAGGGTTTGACTATGGCTACACCTTC. It is translated as CASSTQTGFDYGYTF.

The chain carries TRBV10-3 and TRBJ2-3; D might be TRBD1 (6 bases). V shed 5 bases and J shed 2 bases, with 11 bases lying between them. CDR1 is ENHRY and CDR2 is SYGVKD in the germline V gene. This CDR3 has 14 amino acids. CDR3 DNA sequence: TGTGCCATCAGTTTACAGGGCCCCACAGATACGCAGTATTTT. It codes for CAISLQGPTDTQYF.

This clone was observed a single time. The rearrangement links TRBV7-2 to TRBJ1-1, with D hard to call. The germline V and J ends were trimmed by 4 bases and 6 bases, with 12 bases remaining between them. CDR3 length: 13 residues. CDR1 and CDR2 from the germline V gene are SGHTA and FQGNSA. CDR3 loop: CASSSRPRAEAFF. The CDR3 nucleotides are TGTGCCAGCAGCTCACGGCCCCGGGCTGAAGCTTTCTTT.

V gene TRBV28 combines with J gene TRBJ2-3; tentatively, D is TRBD2 (9 bases). With 6 bases removed from V and 4 bases from J, the gap between germline ends came to 20 bases. Germline loops: CDR1 MDHEN, CDR2 SYDVKM. The CDR3 covers 16 residues. The CDR3 protein is CASSARGRGGSDTQYF. The CDR3 region has the DNA TGTGCCAGCAGCGCCAGGGGGCGGGGGGGCTCAGATACGCAGTATTTT.

This chain joins TRBV19 and TRBJ2-7; no clear D gene. Looked up from germline, CDR1 is LNHDA and CDR2 is SQIVND (reference sequence). Trimming removed 4 bases at V and 2 bases at J, with 6 bases between. The CDR3 covers 12 residues. The CDR3 DNA reads as TGTGCCAGTAGTAAACTACCCTACGAGCAGTACTTC. Residues: CASSKLPYEQYF.

The rearrangement links TRBV4-2 to TRBJ2-3; TRBD1 matches at 7 bases. The V and J ends lost 3 bases and 3 bases, in that order; junction bases with no gene match: 12. Per germline, CDR1 LGHNA and CDR2 YNFKEQ. CDR3 length equals 17 residues. The CDR3 here is CASSQSLRGLVTDTQYF. Here the CDR3 DNA reads TGTGCCAGCAGCCAGAGTTTAAGGGGGCTGGTGACAGATACGCAGTATTTT.

This clone was seen a few times. The chain uses TRBV6-1 and TRBJ1-5, with unresolved D. Germline values: CDR1 MNHNS, CDR2 SASEGT. This CDR3 spans 15 amino acids. Trimming cost V 1 base and J 3 bases, with 10 bases left between them. CDR3 in DNA: TGTGCCAGCAGTGAAGGATCCCGGTACAATCAGCCCCAGCATTTT. Translated, it gives CASSEGSRYNQPQHF.

The gene calls are TRBV3-1 (or the pseudogene TRBV3-2) and TRBJ2-5, with D possibly matching TRBD2 (5 bases). V lost 4 bases and J lost 1, with 10 bases in between. The germline CDR1 and CDR2 sequences are LGHDT and YNNKEL (reference sequence). The CDR3 extends over 14 amino acids. This chain's CDR3 is CASSRESFQETQYF. The CDR3 nucleotides read TGTGCCAGCAGCCGGGAGAGCTTCCAAGAGACCCAGTACTTC.

The chain combines TRBV6-6 with TRBJ1-5; D is possibly TRBD1 (5 bases). CDR1 is MNHNY, CDR2 SVGAGI, per germline (reference sequence). V was trimmed by 2 bases and J by 3 bases, leaving 14 bases between them. This CDR3 region has 16 residues. In DNA form, the CDR3 reads TGTGCCAGCAGTTACCCTGGGGCAGGTCTCAATCAGCCCCAGCATTTT. Residues: CASSYPGAGLNQPQHF.

This rearrangement joins TRBV6-5 to TRBJ1-1; D is unclear. V was pared by 4 bases and J by 11 bases, with 20 bases between. Germline lookup yields CDR1 MNHEY and CDR2 SVGAGI. CDR3 length: 14 amino acids. The CDR3 nucleotides read TGTGCCAGCAGTTTTACTGATGCCCCCGGGGAGGCTTTCTTT. Translated: CASSFTDAPGEAFF.

The chain uses TRBV9 and TRBJ2-4; 7 nucleotides agree with TRBD2. The germline V gene encodes CDR1 SGDLS and CDR2 YYNGEE. The CDR3 is made up of 15 amino acids. V trimming: 0 bases; J trimming: 6 bases; junction bases outside the gene matches: 6. The CDR3 bases are TGTGCCAGCAGCGTAGGTCGGGGGGACCGAAACATTCAGTACTTC. Amino acid sequence: CASSVGRGDRNIQYF.

Concerning this clone: The sample holds other DNA sequences that translate to the same CDR3. The chain employs TRBV6-6 and TRBJ1-2; possibly TRBD1 for D (6 bases). Germline V gene sequence: CDR1 MNHNY, CDR2 SVGAGI (reference sequence). CDR3 size: 13 residues. V gave up 2 bases and J gave up 3 bases, with 7 bases separating them. CDR3 sequence reads: CASSYEGDYGYTF. In DNA form, the CDR3 reads TGTGCCAGCAGTTACGAGGGGGACTATGGCTACACCTTC.

V gene TRBV28 combines with J gene TRBJ1-5, with TRBD1 as a possible D gene (5 bases). The length of the CDR3 is 15 residues. With 2 bases removed from V and 3 bases from J, the gap between germline ends came to 11 bases. Per the germline V gene, CDR1 is MDHEN and CDR2 is SYDVKM. The CDR3 loop reads CASSLAGSYNQPQHF. In DNA, the CDR3 is TGTGCCAGCAGTTTAGCAGGGTCTTACAATCAGCCCCAGCATTTT. Supplemented by reference TRBV28 and TRBJ1-5, the full variable domain reads DVKVTQSSRYLVKRTGEKVFLECVQDMDHENMFWYRQDPGLGLRLIYFSYDVKMKEKGDIPEGYSVSREKKERFSLILESASTNQTSMYLCASSLAGSYNQPQHFGDGTRLSIL.

This chain uses TRBV3-1 (or the pseudogene TRBV3-2) with TRBJ2-7; TRBD1 aligns across 9 bases. This CDR3 has 16 residues. With 0 bases clipped from V and 5 bases from J, the junction kept 8 bases outside the gene matches. Germline CDR1 is LGHDT and CDR2 is YNNKEL (reference sequence). The CDR3 DNA sequence: TGTGCCAGCAGCCAAGAGTATCGACAGGGGGACAACGAGCAGTACTTC. Residues: CASSQEYRQGDNEQYF.

This chain connects TRBV7-2 to TRBJ1-1; D uncertain. The germline V gene has CDR1 SGHTA and CDR2 FQGNSA. The V gene lost 3 bases and the J gene lost 2 bases, with 7 bases spanning the gap. The CDR3 has 13 amino acids. The CDR3 DNA reads as TGTGCCAGCAGCTTGACTGGAAACACTGAAGCTTTCTTT. This sequence encodes CASSLTGNTEAFF.

The chain has TRBV5-4 and TRBJ2-1, with 12 bases matching TRBD2. CDR3 size: 16 residues. Trimming took 4 bases from V and 3 from J; bases not matched to a gene: 5. CDR1 and CDR2 (germline): SGHNT, YYREEE (reference sequence). The CDR3 protein is CASSTSGGPVYNEQFF. DNA of the CDR3: TGTGCCAGCAGCACTAGCGGGGGGCCGGTCTACAATGAGCAGTTCTTC.

This rearrangement joins TRBV18 to TRBJ1-1; no firm D call. Germline CDR1 KGHSH, CDR2 LQKENI. Trimming removed 3 bases at V and 1 base at J, with 12 bases between. CDR3 length equals 15 residues. This CDR3 is CASSPQVLGNTEAFF. CDR3 sequence (DNA): TGTGCCAGCTCACCCCAGGTCTTGGGGAACACTGAAGCTTTCTTT.

This clone appeared once. V and J are TRBV18 and TRBJ2-1, with TRBD2 matching 8 bases. Germline loops: CDR1 KGHSH, CDR2 LQKENI. This CDR3 spans 15 amino acids. The V and J ends lost 2 bases and 2 bases, in that order; junction bases with no gene match: 2. CDR3: CASSPGRGAYNEQFF. The CDR3 bases are TGTGCCAGCTCACCAGGGCGGGGGGCCTACAATGAGCAGTTCTTC.

This sequence joins TRBV6-5 and TRBJ1-4; D might be TRBD1 (5 bases). CDR1 and CDR2 (germline): MNHEY, SVGAGI. This CDR3 comprises 11 residues. V lost 5 bases and J lost 10, with 8 bases in between. This chain's CDR3 is CASSRGGKLFF. CDR3 nucleotide sequence: TGTGCCAGCAGTCGCGGGGGAAAACTGTTTTTT.